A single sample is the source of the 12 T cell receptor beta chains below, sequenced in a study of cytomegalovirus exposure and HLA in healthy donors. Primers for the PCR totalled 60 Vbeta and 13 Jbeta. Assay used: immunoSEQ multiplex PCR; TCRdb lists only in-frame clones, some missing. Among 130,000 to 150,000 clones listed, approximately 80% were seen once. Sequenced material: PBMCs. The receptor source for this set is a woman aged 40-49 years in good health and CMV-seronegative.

In nucleotides, the CDR3 is TGTGCCATCAGTGAGTCTATAGGGGTGGGTGAAGCTTTCTTT. Translation: CAISESIGVGEAFF. The V call is TRBV10-3, the J call TRBJ1-1; maybe TRBD1 (5 bases). The CDR3 consists of 14 residues. V was trimmed by 0 bases and J by 7 bases, leaving 12 bases between them. Germline V CDR1 and CDR2: ENHRY, SYGVKD.

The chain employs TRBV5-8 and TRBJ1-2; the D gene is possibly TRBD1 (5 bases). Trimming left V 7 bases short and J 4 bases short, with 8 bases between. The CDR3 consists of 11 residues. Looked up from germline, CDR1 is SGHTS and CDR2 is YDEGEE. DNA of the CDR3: TGTGCCAGCCCAAGGGGCTATGGCTACACCTTC. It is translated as CASPRGYGYTF.

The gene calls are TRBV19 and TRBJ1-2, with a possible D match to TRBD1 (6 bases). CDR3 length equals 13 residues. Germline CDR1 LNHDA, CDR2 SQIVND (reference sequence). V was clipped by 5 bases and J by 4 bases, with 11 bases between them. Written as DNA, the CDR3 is TGTGCCAGTAGTTGGGGGCAAAGCTATGGCTACACCTTC. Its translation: CASSWGQSYGYTF.

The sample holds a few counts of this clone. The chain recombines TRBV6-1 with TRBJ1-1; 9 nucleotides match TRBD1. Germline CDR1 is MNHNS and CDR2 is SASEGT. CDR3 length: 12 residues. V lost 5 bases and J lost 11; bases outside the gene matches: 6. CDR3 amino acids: CASSQQGARAFF. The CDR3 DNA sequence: TGTGCCAGCAGTCAACAGGGGGCGCGGGCTTTCTTT.

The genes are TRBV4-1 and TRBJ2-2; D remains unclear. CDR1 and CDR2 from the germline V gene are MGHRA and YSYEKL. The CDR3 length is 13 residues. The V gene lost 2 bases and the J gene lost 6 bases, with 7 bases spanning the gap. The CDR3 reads CASSQYSAGELFF. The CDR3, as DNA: TGCGCCAGCAGCCAATACAGTGCCGGGGAGCTGTTTTTT.

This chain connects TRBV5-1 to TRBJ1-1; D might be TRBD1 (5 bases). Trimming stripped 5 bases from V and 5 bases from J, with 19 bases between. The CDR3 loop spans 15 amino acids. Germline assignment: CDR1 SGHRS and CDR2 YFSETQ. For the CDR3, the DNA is TGCGCCAGCAGTTGGGGGGTTAGCGGAGGAACTGAAGCTTTCTTT. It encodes CASSWGVSGGTEAFF.

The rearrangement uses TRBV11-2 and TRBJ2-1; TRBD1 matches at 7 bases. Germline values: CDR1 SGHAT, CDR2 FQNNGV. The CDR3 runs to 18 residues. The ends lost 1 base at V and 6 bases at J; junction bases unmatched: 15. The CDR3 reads CASSLGRQGPVLGNEQFF. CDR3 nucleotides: TGTGCCAGCAGCTTAGGCCGACAGGGTCCGGTGTTAGGCAATGAGCAGTTCTTC. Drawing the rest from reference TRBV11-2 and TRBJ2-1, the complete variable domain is EAGVAQSPRYKIIEKRQSVAFWCNPISGHATLYWYQQILGQGPKLLIQFQNNGVVDDSQLPKDRFSAERLKGVDSTLKIQPAKLEDSAVYLCASSLGRQGPVLGNEQFFGPGTRLTVL.

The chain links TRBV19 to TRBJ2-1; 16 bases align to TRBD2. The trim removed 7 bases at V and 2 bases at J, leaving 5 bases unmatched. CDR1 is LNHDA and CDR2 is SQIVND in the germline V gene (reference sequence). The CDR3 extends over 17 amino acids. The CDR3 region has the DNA TGTGCCAGTACCCTGGGGACTAGCGGGAGGGCCTACAATGAGCAGTTCTTC. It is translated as CASTLGTSGRAYNEQFF.

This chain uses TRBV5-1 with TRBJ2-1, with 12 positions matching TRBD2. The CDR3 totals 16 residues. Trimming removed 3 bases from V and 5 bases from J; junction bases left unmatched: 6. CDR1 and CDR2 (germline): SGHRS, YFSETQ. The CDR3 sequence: CASSWLTSGRNNEQFF. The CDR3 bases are TGCGCCAGCAGCTGGCTAACTAGCGGGAGGAACAATGAGCAGTTCTTC.

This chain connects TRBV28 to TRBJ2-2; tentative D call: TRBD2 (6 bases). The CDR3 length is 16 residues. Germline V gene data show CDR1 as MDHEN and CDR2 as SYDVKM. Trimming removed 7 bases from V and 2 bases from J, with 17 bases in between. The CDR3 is CASKSYLGGNTGELFF. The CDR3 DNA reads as TGTGCCAGCAAATCTTACCTCGGGGGTAACACCGGGGAGCTGTTTTTT. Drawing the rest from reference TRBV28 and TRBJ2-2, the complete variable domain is DVKVTQSSRYLVKRTGEKVFLECVQDMDHENMFWYRQDPGLGLRLIYFSYDVKMKEKGDIPEGYSVSREKKERFSLILESASTNQTSMYLCASKSYLGGNTGELFFGEGSRLTVL.

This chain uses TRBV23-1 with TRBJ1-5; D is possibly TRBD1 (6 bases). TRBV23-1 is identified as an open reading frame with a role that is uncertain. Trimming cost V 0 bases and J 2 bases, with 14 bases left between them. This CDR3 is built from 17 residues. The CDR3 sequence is CASSQSVQGKCNQPQHF. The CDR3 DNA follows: TGCGCCAGCAGTCAATCGGTACAGGGTAAATGCAATCAGCCCCAGCATTTT.

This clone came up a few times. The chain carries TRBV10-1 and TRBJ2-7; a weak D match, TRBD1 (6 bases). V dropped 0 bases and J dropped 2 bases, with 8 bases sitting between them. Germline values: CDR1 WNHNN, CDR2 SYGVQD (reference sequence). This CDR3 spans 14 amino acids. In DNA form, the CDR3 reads TGCGCCAGCAGTGAGTCGGACAGCCCCTACGAGCAGTACTTC. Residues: CASSESDSPYEQYF.